These 32 T cell receptor beta chains were all obtained from the same sample, sequenced in a study of CD4+ T cells in melanoma. The protocol was immunoSEQ multiplex PCR, while the TCRdb copy is restricted to in-frame clones and leaves out a portion. The sample includes around 11,000 clones, about 66% of them seen just once. Sequencing was done on a sample of cells from a culture (not recorded whether cultured in vitro). All receptors come from a human donor with melanoma.

The table lists this clone with a few counts. The J gene is TRBJ2-3, the V gene TRBV29-1, with D possibly TRBD1 on 6 matching bases. CDR3 length: 13 amino acids. Trimming took 8 bases from V and 1 from J, leaving 13 bases between them. Per the germline V gene, CDR1 is SQVTM and CDR2 is ANQGSEA. The DNA for the CDR3 is TGCAGCTCCGACGAGGGGGGCACAGATACGCAGTATTTT. Translation: CSSDEGGTDTQYF.

This clone showed up just once. The V gene is TRBV11-1, the J gene TRBJ2-3; D remains unclear. The CDR3 runs to 11 residues. Between the trimmed V and J ends, which lost 4 bases and 4 bases, there was a span of 3 bases. Germline V CDR1 and CDR2: SGHAT, FQDESV (reference sequence). In DNA, the CDR3 is TGTGCCAGCAGCTCAGCAGATACGCAGTATTTT. It specifies CASSSADTQYF.

The chain has TRBV6-5 and TRBJ1-1, with D unresolved. The V gene's germline CDR1 is MNHEY and CDR2 SVGAGI. Trimming shortened V by 6 bases and J by 2 bases, and 13 bases separated the two germline ends. The CDR3 runs to 14 residues. CDR3 bases: TGTGCCAGCAGCTCCTGGACGGTAAACACTGAAGCTTTCTTT. It yields the protein CASSSWTVNTEAFF.

The rearrangement joins TRBV5-1 to TRBJ2-5, with 7 bases identical to TRBD1. V was clipped by 4 bases and J by 2 bases; unmatched bases: 8. There are 15 residues in the CDR3. CDR1 and CDR2 (germline): SGHRS, YFSETQ. CDR3 coding DNA: TGCGCCAGCAGCAGAAACCCGGGACAGCAAGAGACCCAGTACTTC. Translating it yields CASSRNPGQQETQYF.

This clone is a singleton in its sample. This chain connects TRBV23-1 to TRBJ2-2; perhaps D is TRBD1 or TRBD2 (5 bases each). TRBV23-1 has ORF status, its function being uncertain. The CDR3 loop spans 17 amino acids. Trimming took 3 bases from V and 0 from J, leaving 14 bases between them. CDR3 amino acids: CASSHPRGSTNTGELFF. The CDR3 nucleotides read TGCGCCAGCAGTCACCCCCGGGGCTCTACGAACACCGGGGAGCTGTTTTTT.

The chain carries TRBV27 and TRBJ2-7; TRBD1 matches 7 bases. The V gene's germline CDR1 is MNHEY and CDR2 SMNVEV (reference sequence). This CDR3 is built from 15 residues. V lost 6 bases and J lost 2; bases outside the gene matches: 10. The CDR3 sequence is CASSRSGGSPYEQYF. DNA for the CDR3: TGTGCCAGCAGCCGATCAGGGGGATCACCCTACGAGCAGTACTTC.

In DNA, the CDR3 is TGTGCCAGCAGCCAACGGTGGGAGGGCGCGAACACCGGGGAGCTGTTTTTT. Protein product: CASSQRWEGANTGELFF. V and J are TRBV7-8 and TRBJ2-2, with 7 bases matching TRBD2. J was trimmed by 0 bases and V by 5 bases; bases with no gene match: 9. From germline, CDR1 is SGHVS and CDR2 FQNEAQ. The CDR3 runs to 17 residues.

CDR3 DNA: TGTGCCAGCTCACCACCGGTAGGGGGCTACACCTTC. This encodes CASSPPVGGYTF. The chain is built from TRBV18 and TRBJ1-2; D not resolved. The CDR3 consists of 12 residues. V was shortened by 0 bases and J by 8 bases, with 7 bases between the two germline ends. From germline, CDR1 is KGHSH and CDR2 LQKENI.

V gene TRBV27 combines with J gene TRBJ2-7, with TRBD2 as a possible D gene (6 bases). Germline lookup yields CDR1 MNHEY and CDR2 SMNVEV (reference sequence). V was shortened by 3 bases and J by 4 bases, with 22 bases between the two germline ends. The CDR3 spans 17 residues. The DNA for the CDR3 is TGTGCCAGCAGTTTCTCGATCGTTGTGGGGGAGGAGTACGAGCAGTACTTC. Protein: CASSFSIVVGEEYEQYF.

This chain links TRBV10-3 with TRBJ2-3; weak D call: TRBD2 (6 bases). From germline, CDR1 is ENHRY and CDR2 SYGVKD. V was clipped by 8 bases and J by 2 bases, with 14 bases between them. The CDR3 covers 14 residues. The DNA for the CDR3 is TGTGCCATCTCTCGACTAGGGAACACAGATACGCAGTATTTT. Protein: CAISRLGNTDTQYF.

V is TRBV6-5 and J is TRBJ2-5; no clear D. Per the germline V gene, CDR1 is MNHEY and CDR2 is SVGAGI. The V end lost 2 bases, the J end lost 10 bases, and 14 bases lay between the germline ends. The CDR3 runs 13 residues. CDR3 sequence (DNA): TGTGCCAGCAGTTACAACACACGTTCCGTCCAGTACTTC. Amino acids: CASSYNTRSVQYF.

This clone was seen a handful of times. CDR3 amino acids: CASSPGGASPPLHF. CDR3 nucleotide sequence: TGTGCCAGCTCACCCGGGGGGGCAAGTCCACCCCTCCACTTT. The chain links TRBV18 to TRBJ1-6; weak D call: TRBD1 (6 bases). The V end was cut by 3 bases, the J end by 11 bases, with 14 bases between. The CDR3 runs 14 residues. Germline CDR1 is KGHSH and CDR2 is LQKENI.

V is TRBV5-1 and J is TRBJ1-5; D remains ambiguous. Germline V CDR1 and CDR2: SGHRS, YFSETQ. The CDR3 is 14 residues long. Trimming took 1 base from V and 5 from J, leaving 10 bases between them. The CDR3 bases are TGCGCCAGCAGCTTGAACCCGTCCGATCAGCCCCAGCATTTT. This gives the protein CASSLNPSDQPQHF.

This clone was recorded once. The J gene is TRBJ1-5, the V gene TRBV6-5; D gene unclear. The CDR3 runs to 13 residues. Looked up from germline, CDR1 is MNHEY and CDR2 is SVGAGI. The V gene lost 2 bases and the J gene lost 7 bases, with 9 bases spanning the gap. The CDR3 reads CASSYREGQPQHF. The CDR3 coding sequence is TGTGCCAGCAGTTACAGGGAGGGCCAGCCCCAGCATTTT.

V usage is TRBV9 and J usage is TRBJ2-2, with D perhaps matching TRBD1 (5 bases). V was clipped by 5 bases and J by 3 bases, with 11 bases between them. The CDR3 has 14 residues. Germline V gene data show CDR1 as SGDLS and CDR2 as YYNGEE. This CDR3 reads CASRKGRDTGELFF. CDR3 sequence (DNA): TGTGCCAGCAGAAAGGGCAGGGACACCGGGGAGCTGTTTTTT.

The chain's CDR3 is CASVRDRGLYEQYF. CDR3 bases: TGTGCCAGCGTCCGGGACAGGGGCTTATACGAGCAGTACTTC. The chain recombines TRBV2 with TRBJ2-7; TRBD1 aligns across 10 bases. After removal of 8 bases from V and 4 bases from J, the junction contained 8 bases not matched to a gene. The CDR3 is 14 amino acids. Per the germline V gene, CDR1 is SNHLY and CDR2 is FYNNEI.

V is TRBV7-7 and J is TRBJ2-5, with 8 bases lining up with TRBD1. The germline gives CDR1 SSHAT, CDR2 FNYEAQ (reference sequence). The V segment lost 2 bases and the J segment 1 base; nucleotides outside the gene matches: 6. CDR3 size: 16 residues. DNA of the CDR3: TGTGCCAGCAGCTTATACTTGACAGGGGCCCAAGAGACCCAGTACTTC. Its translation: CASSLYLTGAQETQYF. The variable domain in full, with the rest retrieved from reference TRBV7-7 and TRBJ2-5, is GAGVSQSPRYKVTKRGQDVTLRCDPISSHATLYWYQQALGQGPEFLTYFNYEAQPDKSGLPSDRFSAERPEGSISTLTIQRTEQRDSAMYRCASSLYLTGAQETQYFGPGTRLLVL.

The chain links TRBV4-2 to TRBJ1-1, with no clear D. The germline V gene encodes CDR1 LGHNA and CDR2 YNFKEQ. The CDR3 covers 13 residues. Trimming removed 5 bases from V and 3 bases from J, with 10 bases in between. CDR3 in amino acids: CASSSDDYTEAFF. The CDR3 nucleotides read TGTGCCAGCAGCTCGGACGATTACACTGAAGCTTTCTTT.

The gene calls are TRBV6-1 and TRBJ2-7; the match to TRBD2 covers 11 bases. Trimming took 5 bases from V and 9 from J; bases not matched to a gene: 6. There are 13 residues in the CDR3. Germline V gene sequence: CDR1 MNHNS, CDR2 SASEGT. The CDR3 DNA reads as TGTGCCAGCAGTCTCACTAGCGGGGGAGCGCAGTACTTC. Translation gives CASSLTSGGAQYF.

In nucleotides, the CDR3 is TGTGCCAGCAGTTTTACCGGGACGGATTCGTTCCTACATGGCTACACCTTC. Its protein is CASSFTGTDSFLHGYTF. This chain joins TRBV2 and TRBJ1-2; tentative D call: TRBD1 (5 bases). The CDR3 sequence is 17 residues long. V was pared by 5 bases and J by 6 bases, with 25 bases between. Germline V gene data show CDR1 as SNHLY and CDR2 as FYNNEI.

This clone was observed a few times. The chain carries TRBV7-9 and TRBJ2-2; D is ambiguous. Per the germline V gene, CDR1 is SEHNR and CDR2 is FQNEAQ (reference sequence). V was trimmed by 4 bases and J by 3 bases, leaving 15 bases between them. The length of the CDR3 is 16 residues. This chain's CDR3 is CASSSPQQRDTGELFF. CDR3 DNA: TGTGCCAGCAGCTCCCCACAGCAAAGGGACACCGGGGAGCTGTTTTTT.

J is TRBJ1-2 and V is TRBV19; no clear D gene. With 3 bases removed from V and 6 bases from J, the gap between germline ends came to 17 bases. Germline CDR1 and CDR2: LNHDA and SQIVND (reference sequence). This CDR3 is 15 amino acids long. Here the CDR3 DNA reads TGTGCCAGTAGTATGGCCCGGGCACCAAATGATGGCTACACCTTC. Translation gives CASSMARAPNDGYTF.

This clone was observed a handful of times. The chain combines TRBV5-1 with TRBJ2-3, with D unclear. Germline V gene lookup returns CDR1 SGHRS and CDR2 YFSETQ. CDR3 length equals 11 residues. Deletions cut 7 bases from V and 6 bases from J, with 9 bases between. The CDR3 sequence is CASPDDDTQYF. In DNA, the CDR3 is TGCGCCAGCCCCGACGATGATACGCAGTATTTT.

The table lists this clone with a count of one. V is TRBV4-1 and J is TRBJ1-1; D is unclear. In germline, CDR1 is MGHRA, CDR2 YSYEKL. This CDR3 is 15 amino acids long. The V end was cut by 3 bases, the J end by 5 bases, with 16 bases between. The CDR3 nucleotides read TGCGCCAGCAGCCAGGAGGGTCGGTCGGGGACTGAAGCTTTCTTT. Its translation is CASSQEGRSGTEAFF.

This chain uses TRBV5-5 with TRBJ1-5; D call uncertain. Germline lookup yields CDR1 SGHKS and CDR2 YYEKEE (reference sequence). The V and J ends lost 2 bases and 6 bases respectively, with 9 bases between them. The length of the CDR3 is 13 residues. In nucleotides, the CDR3 is TGTGCCAGCAGCTTAGGGAGTGGTCAGCCCCAGCATTTT. Translation: CASSLGSGQPQHF.

The chain combines TRBV5-1 with TRBJ2-1, with a weak D call TRBD1 (6 bases). This CDR3 has 13 amino acids. V lost 4 bases and J lost 5, with 10 bases in between. Germline V gives CDR1 SGHRS, CDR2 YFSETQ. The chain's CDR3 is CASSIGQNNEQFF. The CDR3 DNA follows: TGCGCCAGCAGCATAGGACAGAACAATGAGCAGTTCTTC.

This clone was counted only a few times. This chain connects TRBV7-9 to TRBJ1-4; TRBD1 agrees at 7 bases. Germline V gene data show CDR1 as SEHNR and CDR2 as FQNEAQ (reference sequence). CDR3 length equals 15 residues. V was pared by 5 bases and J by 8 bases, with 11 bases of the junction left unmatched. The CDR3 spells CASSLTGSRLEKLFF. In DNA form, the CDR3 reads TGTGCCAGCAGCCTGACAGGGAGCAGGCTCGAAAAACTGTTTTTT.

This chain links TRBV7-7 with TRBJ2-3; weak D call: TRBD1 (5 bases). CDR3 length: 16 amino acids. V lost 4 bases and J 1 base, leaving 15 bases between the germline ends. Germline V gene sequence: CDR1 SSHAT, CDR2 FNYEAQ (reference sequence). CDR3 sequence reads: CASSSGISTGTDTQYF. The CDR3 nucleotides are TGTGCCAGCAGCTCAGGGATCTCGACGGGCACAGATACGCAGTATTTT.

The chain combines TRBV4-1 with TRBJ1-2, with D perhaps matching TRBD1 (5 bases). Germline values: CDR1 MGHRA, CDR2 YSYEKL. The V gene lost 7 bases and the J gene lost 4 bases, with 19 bases spanning the gap. CDR3 length: 15 residues. CDR3 sequence reads: CASTRQTEDLYGYTF. The DNA for the CDR3 is TGCGCCAGCACCCGACAGACAGAGGACCTCTATGGCTACACCTTC.

The V gene is TRBV27, the J gene TRBJ1-6, with 7 bases that match TRBD1. Germline V gene lookup returns CDR1 MNHEY and CDR2 SMNVEV (reference sequence). There are 14 residues in the CDR3. With V trimmed by 3 bases and J by 10 bases, 6 bases remained unmatched. This CDR3 reads CASSLWQGESPLHF. CDR3 bases: TGTGCCAGCAGTTTGTGGCAGGGGGAATCACCCCTCCACTTT.

V is TRBV4-2 and J is TRBJ1-1; no definite D call. Germline values: CDR1 LGHNA, CDR2 YNFKEQ. There are 14 residues in the CDR3. Between the trimmed V and J ends, which lost 1 base and 4 bases, there was a span of 10 bases. The CDR3 nucleotides read TGTGCCAGCAGCCAAGTTGGGATGGGCACTGAAGCTTTCTTT. Its protein product is CASSQVGMGTEAFF.

The chain has TRBV7-9 and TRBJ1-6, with a possible D match to TRBD1 (5 bases). Trimming shortened V by 4 bases and J by 2 bases, and 18 bases separated the two germline ends. The V gene's germline CDR1 is SEHNR and CDR2 FQNEAQ (reference sequence). The CDR3 is made up of 18 amino acids. Here the CDR3 reads CASSSTKGSRPYNSPLHF. In DNA form, the CDR3 reads TGTGCCAGCAGCTCTACGAAGGGGTCGAGGCCCTATAATTCACCCCTCCACTTT.